Shown below are 31 T cell receptor beta chains from a single sample sequenced in a study of radiotherapy plus CTLA-4 blockade in lung cancer. TCRdb's copy holds only in-frame clones and misses some; the assay was immunoSEQ multiplex PCR. Of over 95,000 clones listed, 60% to 75% are singletons. The sequencing used peripheral blood, collected from a patient treated with radiotherapy plus ipilimumab. The receptors here all came from a human donor with non-small cell lung cancer who had a partial response to radiotherapy plus ipilimumab. Some clones in this sample may be carry-over from other donors' samples.

This clone showed up many times. The chain uses TRBV7-2 and TRBJ2-6, with a tentative D call TRBD1 (5 bases). The CDR3 has 15 residues. Trimming stripped 5 bases from V and 3 bases from J, with 11 bases between. Germline V gene data show CDR1 as SGHTA and CDR2 as FQGNSA. DNA of the CDR3: TGTGCCAGCAGCCCGCAGGGTGGTGGGGCCAACGTCCTGACTTTC. Translating gives CASSPQGGGANVLTF.

The chain uses TRBV7-9 and TRBJ2-1, with D unresolved. The CDR3 has 13 residues. Germline lookup yields CDR1 SEHNR and CDR2 FQNEAQ (reference sequence). Trimming left V 5 bases short and J 3 bases short, with 8 bases between. CDR3 sequence: CASSLENYNEQFF. The CDR3 DNA sequence: TGTGCCAGCAGCCTCGAGAACTACAATGAGCAGTTCTTC.

This clone turned up a few times. The chain links TRBV19 to TRBJ1-5, with 7 bases that match TRBD1. This CDR3 has 13 residues. Germline trimming cut 8 bases from V and 9 bases from J; bases unmatched to any gene: 10. Germline V gene sequence: CDR1 LNHDA, CDR2 SQIVND (reference sequence). The CDR3 spells CASGGQPGLPQHF. The CDR3 DNA sequence: TGTGCCAGTGGGGGACAGCCAGGTTTGCCCCAGCATTTT.

This clone was found a few times. The gene calls are TRBV18 and TRBJ1-1; 7 nucleotides line up with TRBD1. The CDR3 has 15 amino acids. The junction had 8 bases not matched to a gene; V was cut back by 6 bases and J by 1 base. Germline CDR1 KGHSH, CDR2 LQKENI. CDR3 DNA sequence: TGTGCCAGCTCTCGGGCGACAGGGCGGAACACTGAAGCTTTCTTT. Its protein is CASSRATGRNTEAFF.

DNA for the CDR3: TGTGCCAGCAGCTCCGGACAGGGGCGCTCTGGAGAGACCCAGTACTTC. Translated: CASSSGQGRSGETQYF. The V gene is TRBV13, the J gene TRBJ2-5; 9 positions agree with TRBD1. Germline-derived CDR1 and CDR2 are PRHDT and FYEKMQ (reference sequence). The CDR3 consists of 16 residues. V lost 4 bases and J lost 4; bases outside the gene matches: 10.

The chain recombines TRBV29-1 with TRBJ1-4; 8 bases are a match to TRBD1. V dropped 6 bases and J dropped 8; count of bases not matched to a gene: 11. Germline CDR1 is SQVTM and CDR2 is ANQGSEA. The CDR3 contains 14 residues. The CDR3 reads CSVGITGGGEKLFF. In DNA form, the CDR3 reads TGCAGCGTGGGGATAACAGGGGGTGGGGAAAAACTGTTTTTT.

The V and J genes are TRBV28 and TRBJ1-2; maybe TRBD1 (5 bases). This CDR3 has 13 amino acids. Germline V lookup: CDR1 MDHEN, CDR2 SYDVKM. The germline V and J ends were trimmed by 5 bases and 1 base, with 8 bases remaining between them. This chain's CDR3 is CASSPQGNYGYTF. The CDR3 bases are TGTGCCAGCAGTCCTCAGGGTAACTATGGCTACACCTTC.

In this sample, this clone turned up a few times. The DNA of the CDR3 is TGTGCCAGCAGCTTAGCCCTTGCGGGAGCTTTCTCCTACGAGCAGTACTTC. The encoded protein is CASSLALAGAFSYEQYF. The V call is TRBV11-2, the J call TRBJ2-7, with 7 nucleotides matching TRBD2. The CDR3 contains 17 residues. Germline V lookup: CDR1 SGHAT, CDR2 FQNNGV. The ends lost 1 base at V and 0 bases at J; junction bases unmatched: 9.

V is TRBV7-8 and J is TRBJ2-1, with D possibly matching TRBD2 (7 bases). The ends were cut back, 3 bases at V and 8 bases at J, with 23 bases in the middle. The CDR3 length is 17 residues. The germline V gene has CDR1 SGHVS and CDR2 FQNEAQ. The CDR3 DNA follows: TGTGCCAGCAGCTTCCCCCTGGGGGGGGCCTCCCGCGATGAGCAGTTCTTC. Translating it yields CASSFPLGGASRDEQFF. Full variable domain (rest looked up from reference TRBV7-8 and TRBJ2-1): GAGVSQSPRYKVAKRGQDVALRCDPISGHVSLFWYQQALGQGPEFLTYFQNEAQLDKSGLPSDRFFAERPEGSVSTLKIQRTQQEDSAVYLCASSFPLGGASRDEQFFGPGTRLTVL.

The rearrangement uses TRBV11-2 and TRBJ2-7; 7 bases fit TRBD1. CDR3 length: 15 amino acids. Germline assignment: CDR1 SGHAT and CDR2 FQNNGV. V shed 4 bases and J 3 bases; nucleotides not matched to a gene: 9. The CDR3 sequence: CASSWSRDSDYEQYF. In nucleotides, the CDR3 is TGTGCCAGCAGCTGGAGCCGGGACAGTGACTACGAGCAGTACTTC.

The rearrangement uses TRBV7-2 and TRBJ2-1; unclear D gene. Germline V lookup: CDR1 SGHTA, CDR2 FQGNSA. The V gene lost 5 bases and the J gene lost 9 bases, with 17 bases spanning the gap. This CDR3 has 14 amino acids. The CDR3 DNA is TGTGCCAGCAGCGAGACGCCAGGAATCGTTGAGCAGTTCTTC. Translating it yields CASSETPGIVEQFF.

The chain recombines TRBV19 with TRBJ2-2; a weak D match, TRBD1 (6 bases). This CDR3 is built from 15 residues. Trimming stripped 3 bases from V and 3 bases from J, with 11 bases between. From germline, CDR1 is LNHDA and CDR2 SQIVND (reference sequence). CDR3 loop: CASSITRGHTGELFF. The CDR3, as DNA: TGTGCCAGTAGTATCACCAGGGGTCACACCGGGGAGCTGTTTTTT.

The chain has TRBV19 and TRBJ2-5; D uncertain. The CDR3 has 13 residues. Trimming removed 6 bases from V and 1 base from J, with 9 bases in between. Germline CDR1 is LNHDA and CDR2 is SQIVND (reference sequence). DNA of the CDR3: TGTGCCAGTAGCTCACAGACCCAAGAGACCCAGTACTTC. Protein sequence: CASSSQTQETQYF.

This chain links TRBV5-8 with TRBJ2-7, with TRBD2 matching over 9 bases. The CDR3 loop spans 14 amino acids. From germline, CDR1 is SGHTS and CDR2 YDEGEE. Unmatched junction bases numbered 2, after V lost 4 bases and J lost 0 bases. CDR3 residues: CASSIAGVSYEQYF. The CDR3, as DNA: TGTGCCAGCAGCATAGCGGGGGTCTCCTACGAGCAGTACTTC.

The gene calls are TRBV29-1 and TRBJ2-5; 12 bases match TRBD2. V was clipped by 7 bases and J by 2 bases; unmatched bases: 5. The CDR3 contains 14 residues. The germline gives CDR1 SQVTM, CDR2 ANQGSEA. CDR3 nucleotide sequence: TGCAGCGCCCCAGGACTAGCGGGGCAAGAGACCCAGTACTTC. It translates to CSAPGLAGQETQYF.

The chain carries TRBV6-6 and TRBJ2-7, with 7 bases aligning to TRBD1. CDR3 length: 13 residues. With V trimmed by 6 bases and J by 2 bases, 4 bases remained unmatched. The V gene's germline CDR1 is MNHNY and CDR2 SVGAGI (reference sequence). This chain's CDR3 is CASSTTGTYEQYF. Written as DNA, the CDR3 is TGTGCCAGCAGCACGACAGGGACCTACGAGCAGTACTTC.

In this sample, this clone turned up a few times. The chain employs TRBV19 and TRBJ2-1; 11 positions agree with TRBD2. V lost 7 bases to trimming and J lost 4 bases; unmatched junction nucleotides: 9. CDR1 is LNHDA and CDR2 is SQIVND in the germline V gene (reference sequence). The CDR3 consists of 16 residues. The CDR3 DNA reads TGTGCCAGTAACCACCCCGGGACTAGCGGTTACAATGAGCAGTTCTTC. Translated: CASNHPGTSGYNEQFF.

Only one count was recorded for this clone. The CDR3, as DNA: TGTGCCAGCAGTTTTCAAACAGATACGCAGTATTTT. Amino acids: CASSFQTDTQYF. The rearrangement joins TRBV28 to TRBJ2-3; D is unclear. V lost 3 bases and J 3 bases, leaving 4 bases between the germline ends. The V gene's germline CDR1 is MDHEN and CDR2 SYDVKM. The CDR3 loop spans 12 amino acids.

As for this clone: One junction end disagrees with the germline gene, perhaps due to a read error. This specimen includes other DNA sequences encoding the same CDR3. The rearrangement joins TRBV10-3 to TRBJ1-1; TRBD1 is a possible D gene (6 bases). The CDR3 runs 14 residues. Germline values: CDR1 ENHRY, CDR2 SYGVKD. The CDR3 region has the DNA TGTGCCATCAGTATGGACAGCATGAACACTGAAGCTTTCTTC. It codes for CAISMDSMNTEAFF.

This clone was found once. V gene TRBV4-3 combines with J gene TRBJ2-3; TRBD2 agrees at 14 bases. CDR1 and CDR2 from the germline V gene are LGHNA and YSLEER. The trim removed 4 bases at V and 5 bases at J, leaving 14 bases unmatched. The CDR3 loop spans 19 amino acids. DNA of the CDR3: TGCGCCAGCAGCCCCGCTGGACTAGCGGGGGGCCTAAGGGGAGATACGCAGTATTTT. Its protein product is CASSPAGLAGGLRGDTQYF.

The chain recombines TRBV7-2 with TRBJ1-2; TRBD1 is a possible D gene (6 bases). The CDR3 has 15 amino acids. The germline CDR1 and CDR2 sequences are SGHTA and FQGNSA. The ends were cut back, 1 base at V and 2 bases at J, with 11 bases in the middle. CDR3 in DNA: TGTGCCAGCAGCTTAGTGGCAGGGGAGAACTATGGCTACACCTTC. Translating gives CASSLVAGENYGYTF.

The chain combines TRBV29-1 with TRBJ1-1; unclear D gene. The CDR3 loop spans 12 amino acids. Trimming removed 6 bases at V and 11 bases at J, with 19 bases between. Germline V gene data show CDR1 as SQVTM and CDR2 as ANQGSEA. The CDR3, as DNA: TGCAGCGTGAGCGACCTGGTAGGAACGGCTTTCTTT. Protein: CSVSDLVGTAFF.

This clone is categorized as medium-sized. V and J are TRBV19 and TRBJ2-3; 7 positions agree with TRBD2. V gave up 2 bases and J gave up 0 bases; unmatched junction bases: 11. The V gene's germline CDR1 is LNHDA and CDR2 SQIVND (reference sequence). The CDR3 contains 18 residues. In DNA form, the CDR3 reads TGTGCCAGTAGTATAACGGGGAGGGGAGGATCTAGCACAGATACGCAGTATTTT. This codes for CASSITGRGGSSTDTQYF.

The chain uses TRBV27 and TRBJ2-7; 8 positions match TRBD1. The V segment lost 6 bases and the J segment 2 bases; nucleotides outside the gene matches: 3. The germline V gene encodes CDR1 MNHEY and CDR2 SMNVEV (reference sequence). The CDR3 contains 13 residues. The CDR3 sequence is CASRGQGAYEQYF. In DNA, the CDR3 is TGTGCCAGCAGAGGACAGGGTGCCTACGAGCAGTACTTC.

A single count supports this clone. This chain uses TRBV14 with TRBJ2-2; D is possibly TRBD2 (6 bases). This CDR3 is built from 16 residues. Germline values: CDR1 SGHDN, CDR2 FVKESK. Trimming pared 0 bases from V and 2 bases from J, leaving 10 bases between. CDR3 residues: CASSQEWDSNTGELFF. DNA of the CDR3: TGTGCCAGCAGCCAAGAATGGGACTCCAACACCGGGGAGCTGTTTTTT.

The sample holds one count of this clone. The V gene is TRBV4-3, the J gene TRBJ2-5, with D unclear. TRBJ2-7 explains the end of the DNA better; the J call may be wrong. The V gene's germline CDR1 is LGHNA and CDR2 YSLEER. The CDR3 has 15 residues. CDR3 DNA sequence: TGCGCCAGCTCCTTTTCAACTCGATACTCCTACGAGCAGTACTTC. Its translation: CASSFSTRYSYEQYF.

The rearrangement joins TRBV2 to TRBJ2-3, with D hard to call. The ends were cut back, 3 bases at V and 2 bases at J, with 12 bases in the middle. Germline V lookup: CDR1 SNHLY, CDR2 FYNNEI. The length of the CDR3 is 15 residues. The CDR3 sequence: CASSDPSLITDTQYF. The CDR3 DNA reads TGTGCCAGCAGTGATCCGAGTCTCATCACAGATACGCAGTATTTT. The complete variable domain, with remaining parts taken from reference TRBV2 and TRBJ2-3, reads EPEVTQTPSHQVTQMGQEVILRCVPISNHLYFYWYRQILGQKVEFLVSFYNNEISEKSEIFDDQFSVERPDGSNFTLKIRSTKLEDSAMYFCASSDPSLITDTQYFGPGTRLTVL.

Note on this clone: Mismatch with germline at one junction end may stem from a read error. V is TRBV6-4 and J is TRBJ1-6; no clear D gene. This CDR3 is 13 amino acids long. The germline CDR1 and CDR2 sequences are MRHNA and SNTAGT. Here the CDR3 reads CASSDQPNSPLHF. CDR3 nucleotides: TGTGCCAGCAGTGACCAACCTAATTCTCCCCTCCACTTT.

The chain links TRBV29-1 to TRBJ1-4, with a weak D call TRBD1 (5 bases). This CDR3 is 14 amino acids long. The V end was cut by 4 bases, the J end by 6 bases, with 15 bases between. The V gene's germline CDR1 is SQVTM and CDR2 ANQGSEA. CDR3 bases: TGCAGCGTTGTATTATGGGGGGATGATGAAAAACTGTTTTTT. Translated, it gives CSVVLWGDDEKLFF.

V usage is TRBV29-1 and J usage is TRBJ1-4; tentative D call: TRBD1 (6 bases). The CDR3 sequence is 13 residues long. Germline lookup yields CDR1 SQVTM and CDR2 ANQGSEA. Trimming removed 4 bases at V and 7 bases at J, with 13 bases between. The CDR3 sequence: CSVGGGSAEKLFF. CDR3 DNA sequence: TGCAGCGTTGGGGGGGGCTCGGCTGAAAAACTGTTTTTT.

The J gene is TRBJ2-7, the V gene TRBV4-2; weak D call: TRBD2 (6 bases). Germline V gene sequence: CDR1 LGHNA, CDR2 YNFKEQ. CDR3 length: 14 amino acids. Trimming pared 0 bases from V and 4 bases from J, leaving 10 bases between. Here the CDR3 DNA reads TGTGCCAGCAGCCAAGAATTCGGGGGTTACGAGCAGTACTTC. Amino acids: CASSQEFGGYEQYF.